This T cell receptor beta chain was sequenced in a study of beta chain features in type 1 diabetes. Broader study findings: Type 1 diabetes patients showed a moderate but significant shortening of TCRB CDR3s in all four CD4+ subsets. Resolution of whether HLA type affects TCRB rearrangement was not achieved here. VDJ junctions in type 1 diabetes patients carried more deletions and fewer insertions.

A single heparinised blood sample, averaging around 0.11 L, was obtained per donor. It was via CD45RO/CCR7/CD25/CD127/CD95/CD27 that CD4+ naive, central memory, regulatory and stem cell-like memory cells were sorted. Details on this clone: Its antigen is currently unknown.

The isolated RNA, all of it, was reverse transcribed, so expressed TCRB transcripts were what got sequenced. TCRdb's copy holds only in-frame clones and misses some; the assay was immunoSEQ multiplex PCR. The sample has some 640,000 clones, roughly 13% seen once; the top ten hold roughly 0.04%. Germline CDR1 reads SGDLS; CDR2 reads YYNGEE. Trimming left V 0 bases short and J 5 bases short, with 11 bases between. There are 14 residues in the CDR3. Sequenced input: naive CD4+ T cells from blood. The gene calls are TRBV9 and TRBJ2-5; D is undetermined. This TCR derives from a man between 18 and 29 years old with type 1 diabetes. Written as DNA, the CDR3 is TGTGCCAGCAGCGTAGCCCTAGGAGTCGAGACCCAGTACTTC. It codes for CASSVALGVETQYF.